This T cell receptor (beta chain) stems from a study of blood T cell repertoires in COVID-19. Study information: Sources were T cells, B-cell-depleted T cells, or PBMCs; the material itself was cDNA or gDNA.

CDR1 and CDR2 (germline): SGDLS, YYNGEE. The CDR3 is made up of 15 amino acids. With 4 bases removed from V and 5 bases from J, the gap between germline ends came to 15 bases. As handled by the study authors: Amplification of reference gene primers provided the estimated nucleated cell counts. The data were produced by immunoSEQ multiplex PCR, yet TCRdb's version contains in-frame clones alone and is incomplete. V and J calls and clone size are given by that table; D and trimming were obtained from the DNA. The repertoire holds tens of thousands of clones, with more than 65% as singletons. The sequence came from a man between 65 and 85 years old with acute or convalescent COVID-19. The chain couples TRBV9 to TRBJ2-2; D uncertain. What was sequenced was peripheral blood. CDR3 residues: CASSPRNPRTGELFF. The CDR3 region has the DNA TGTGCCAGCAGCCCCCGAAACCCGAGGACCGGGGAGCTGTTTTTT.